The 5 T cell receptor beta chains below were found in one sample sequenced in a study of T cell responses to AZD1222 COVID-19 vaccine. Produced via immunoSEQ multiplex PCR; TCRdb's table is partial and in-frame only. The sample carries about 130,000 clones, around 92% recorded once. The starting material was peripheral blood, obtained on day 0 of AZD1222 vaccination. These receptors were obtained from an adult in good health.

This chain uses TRBV12-3 or TRBV12-4 with TRBJ1-1; no definite D call. The V and J ends lost 5 bases and 4 bases respectively, with 5 bases between them. This CDR3 has 11 residues. For the CDR3, the DNA is TGTGCCAGCAGTAAATCCACTGAAGCTTTCTTT. This translates into CASSKSTEAFF.

This chain uses TRBV3-1 (or the pseudogene TRBV3-2) with TRBJ1-1; D is unclear. In germline, CDR1 is LGHDT, CDR2 YNNKEL (reference sequence). Trimming removed 1 base at V and 4 bases at J, with 10 bases between. This CDR3 contains 14 residues. In DNA, the CDR3 is TGTGCCAGCAGCCAAGCGGGTGGAGGCACTGAAGCTTTCTTT. Translating it yields CASSQAGGGTEAFF.

V gene TRBV15 combines with J gene TRBJ1-2, with 10 bases that match TRBD1. This CDR3 is 14 amino acids long. Trimming at V came to 4 bases and at J to 7 bases, leaving 6 bases not matched to a gene. Germline V gives CDR1 LNHNV, CDR2 YYDKDF (reference sequence). This chain's CDR3 is CATSIPTGGGGYTF. The CDR3 DNA follows: TGTGCCACCAGCATTCCGACAGGGGGCGGTGGCTACACCTTC.

This chain uses TRBV28 with TRBJ2-6; D remains ambiguous. V was clipped by 5 bases and J by 0 bases, with 23 bases between them. The CDR3 has 20 amino acids. Germline CDR1 is MDHEN and CDR2 is SYDVKM. The CDR3 here is CASSPLPPGALLSGANVLTF. Here the CDR3 DNA reads TGTGCCAGCAGTCCCCTGCCCCCAGGAGCTCTCCTCTCTGGGGCCAACGTCCTGACTTTC.

The chain combines TRBV6-2 or TRBV6-3 with TRBJ1-2, with a weak D call TRBD1 (5 bases). V was shortened by 5 bases and J by 4 bases, with 8 bases between the two germline ends. CDR3 length: 12 amino acids. Germline CDR1 is MNHEY and CDR2 is SVGEGT. CDR3: CASSPGSYGYTF. CDR3 DNA: TGTGCCAGCAGTCCAGGGTCCTATGGCTACACCTTC.